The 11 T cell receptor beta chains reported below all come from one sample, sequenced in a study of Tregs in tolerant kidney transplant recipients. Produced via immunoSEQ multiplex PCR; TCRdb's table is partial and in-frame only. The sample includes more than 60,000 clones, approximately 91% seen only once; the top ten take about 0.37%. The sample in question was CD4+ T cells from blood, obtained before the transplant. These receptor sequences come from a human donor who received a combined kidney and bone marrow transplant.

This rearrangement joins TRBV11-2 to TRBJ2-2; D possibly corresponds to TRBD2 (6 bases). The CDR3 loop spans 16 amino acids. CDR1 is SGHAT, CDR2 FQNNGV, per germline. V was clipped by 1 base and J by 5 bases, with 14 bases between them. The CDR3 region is CASSLVSGGVTGELFF. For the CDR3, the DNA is TGTGCCAGCAGCTTAGTAAGCGGAGGGGTAACCGGGGAGCTGTTTTTT. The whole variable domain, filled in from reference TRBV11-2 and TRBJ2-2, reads EAGVAQSPRYKIIEKRQSVAFWCNPISGHATLYWYQQILGQGPKLLIQFQNNGVVDDSQLPKDRFSAERLKGVDSTLKIQPAKLEDSAVYLCASSLVSGGVTGELFFGEGSRLTVL.

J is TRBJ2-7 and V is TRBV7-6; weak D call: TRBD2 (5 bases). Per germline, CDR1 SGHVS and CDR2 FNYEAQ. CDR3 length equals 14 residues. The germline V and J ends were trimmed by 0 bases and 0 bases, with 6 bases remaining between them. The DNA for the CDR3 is TGTGCCAGCAGCTTAGCACTAGACTCCTACGAGCAGTACTTC. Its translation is CASSLALDSYEQYF.

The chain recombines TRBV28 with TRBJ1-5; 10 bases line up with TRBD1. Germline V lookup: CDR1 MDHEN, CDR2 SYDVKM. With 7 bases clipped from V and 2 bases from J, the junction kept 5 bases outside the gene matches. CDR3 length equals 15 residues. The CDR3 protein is CASTSGQGGNQPQHF. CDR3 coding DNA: TGTGCCAGCACCTCAGGACAGGGGGGCAATCAGCCCCAGCATTTT.

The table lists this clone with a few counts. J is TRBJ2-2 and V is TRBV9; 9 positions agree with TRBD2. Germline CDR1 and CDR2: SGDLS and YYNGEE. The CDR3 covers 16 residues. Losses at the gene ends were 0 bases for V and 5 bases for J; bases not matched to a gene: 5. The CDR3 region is CASSVVGTSKTGELFF. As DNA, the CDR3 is TGTGCCAGCAGCGTAGTAGGGACTAGCAAGACCGGGGAGCTGTTTTTT. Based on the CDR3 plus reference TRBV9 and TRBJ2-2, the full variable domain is DSGVTQTPKHLITATGQRVTLRCSPRSGDLSVYWYQQSLDQGLQFLIQYYNGEERAKGNILERFSAQQFPDLHSELNLSSLELGDSALYFCASSVVGTSKTGELFFGEGSRLTVL.

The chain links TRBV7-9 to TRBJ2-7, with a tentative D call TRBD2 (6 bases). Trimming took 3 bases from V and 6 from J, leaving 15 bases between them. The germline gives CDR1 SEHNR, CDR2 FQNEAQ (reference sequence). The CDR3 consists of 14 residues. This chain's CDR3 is CASSFGGEPREQYF. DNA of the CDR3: TGTGCCAGCAGCTTTGGAGGGGAGCCCCGCGAGCAGTACTTC.

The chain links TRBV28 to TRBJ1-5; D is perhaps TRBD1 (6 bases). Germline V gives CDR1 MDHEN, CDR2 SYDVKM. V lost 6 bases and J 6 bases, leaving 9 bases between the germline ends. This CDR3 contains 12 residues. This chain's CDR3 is CASRQGSQPQHF. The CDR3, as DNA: TGTGCCAGCAGGCAGGGGAGTCAGCCCCAGCATTTT.

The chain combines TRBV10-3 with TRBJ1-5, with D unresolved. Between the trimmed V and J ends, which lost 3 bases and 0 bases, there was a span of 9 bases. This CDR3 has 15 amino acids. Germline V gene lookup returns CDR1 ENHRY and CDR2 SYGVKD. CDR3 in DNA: TGTGCCATCAGTGACGGGGTCAATAGCAATCAGCCCCAGCATTTT. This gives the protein CAISDGVNSNQPQHF.

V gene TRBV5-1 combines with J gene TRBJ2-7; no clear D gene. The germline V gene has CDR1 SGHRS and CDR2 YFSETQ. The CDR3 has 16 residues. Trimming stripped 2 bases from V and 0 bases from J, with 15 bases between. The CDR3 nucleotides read TGCGCCAGCAGCTTATCTTTAGATCACAGCTCCTACGAGCAGTACTTC. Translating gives CASSLSLDHSSYEQYF.

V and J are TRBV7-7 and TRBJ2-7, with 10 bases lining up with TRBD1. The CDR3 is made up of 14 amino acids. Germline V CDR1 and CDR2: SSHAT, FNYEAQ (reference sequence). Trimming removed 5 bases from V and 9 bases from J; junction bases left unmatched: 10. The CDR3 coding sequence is TGTGCCAGCAGCCCTGGGACAGGGGTGGAAAGGCAGTACTTC. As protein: CASSPGTGVERQYF.

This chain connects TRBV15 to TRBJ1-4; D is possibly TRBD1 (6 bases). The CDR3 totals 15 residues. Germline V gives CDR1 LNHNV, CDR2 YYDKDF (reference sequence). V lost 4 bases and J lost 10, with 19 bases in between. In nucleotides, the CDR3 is TGTGCCACCAGCAAGGGGGGGCCAGCGTTGGTAAAACTGTTTTTT. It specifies CATSKGGPALVKLFF.

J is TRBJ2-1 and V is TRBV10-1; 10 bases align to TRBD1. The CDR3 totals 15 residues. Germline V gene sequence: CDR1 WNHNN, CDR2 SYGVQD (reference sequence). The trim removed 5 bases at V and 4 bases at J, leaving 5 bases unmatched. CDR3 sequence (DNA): TGCGCCAGCAGTCTGACAGGGGGCCCTTACAATGAGCAGTTCTTC. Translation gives CASSLTGGPYNEQFF.